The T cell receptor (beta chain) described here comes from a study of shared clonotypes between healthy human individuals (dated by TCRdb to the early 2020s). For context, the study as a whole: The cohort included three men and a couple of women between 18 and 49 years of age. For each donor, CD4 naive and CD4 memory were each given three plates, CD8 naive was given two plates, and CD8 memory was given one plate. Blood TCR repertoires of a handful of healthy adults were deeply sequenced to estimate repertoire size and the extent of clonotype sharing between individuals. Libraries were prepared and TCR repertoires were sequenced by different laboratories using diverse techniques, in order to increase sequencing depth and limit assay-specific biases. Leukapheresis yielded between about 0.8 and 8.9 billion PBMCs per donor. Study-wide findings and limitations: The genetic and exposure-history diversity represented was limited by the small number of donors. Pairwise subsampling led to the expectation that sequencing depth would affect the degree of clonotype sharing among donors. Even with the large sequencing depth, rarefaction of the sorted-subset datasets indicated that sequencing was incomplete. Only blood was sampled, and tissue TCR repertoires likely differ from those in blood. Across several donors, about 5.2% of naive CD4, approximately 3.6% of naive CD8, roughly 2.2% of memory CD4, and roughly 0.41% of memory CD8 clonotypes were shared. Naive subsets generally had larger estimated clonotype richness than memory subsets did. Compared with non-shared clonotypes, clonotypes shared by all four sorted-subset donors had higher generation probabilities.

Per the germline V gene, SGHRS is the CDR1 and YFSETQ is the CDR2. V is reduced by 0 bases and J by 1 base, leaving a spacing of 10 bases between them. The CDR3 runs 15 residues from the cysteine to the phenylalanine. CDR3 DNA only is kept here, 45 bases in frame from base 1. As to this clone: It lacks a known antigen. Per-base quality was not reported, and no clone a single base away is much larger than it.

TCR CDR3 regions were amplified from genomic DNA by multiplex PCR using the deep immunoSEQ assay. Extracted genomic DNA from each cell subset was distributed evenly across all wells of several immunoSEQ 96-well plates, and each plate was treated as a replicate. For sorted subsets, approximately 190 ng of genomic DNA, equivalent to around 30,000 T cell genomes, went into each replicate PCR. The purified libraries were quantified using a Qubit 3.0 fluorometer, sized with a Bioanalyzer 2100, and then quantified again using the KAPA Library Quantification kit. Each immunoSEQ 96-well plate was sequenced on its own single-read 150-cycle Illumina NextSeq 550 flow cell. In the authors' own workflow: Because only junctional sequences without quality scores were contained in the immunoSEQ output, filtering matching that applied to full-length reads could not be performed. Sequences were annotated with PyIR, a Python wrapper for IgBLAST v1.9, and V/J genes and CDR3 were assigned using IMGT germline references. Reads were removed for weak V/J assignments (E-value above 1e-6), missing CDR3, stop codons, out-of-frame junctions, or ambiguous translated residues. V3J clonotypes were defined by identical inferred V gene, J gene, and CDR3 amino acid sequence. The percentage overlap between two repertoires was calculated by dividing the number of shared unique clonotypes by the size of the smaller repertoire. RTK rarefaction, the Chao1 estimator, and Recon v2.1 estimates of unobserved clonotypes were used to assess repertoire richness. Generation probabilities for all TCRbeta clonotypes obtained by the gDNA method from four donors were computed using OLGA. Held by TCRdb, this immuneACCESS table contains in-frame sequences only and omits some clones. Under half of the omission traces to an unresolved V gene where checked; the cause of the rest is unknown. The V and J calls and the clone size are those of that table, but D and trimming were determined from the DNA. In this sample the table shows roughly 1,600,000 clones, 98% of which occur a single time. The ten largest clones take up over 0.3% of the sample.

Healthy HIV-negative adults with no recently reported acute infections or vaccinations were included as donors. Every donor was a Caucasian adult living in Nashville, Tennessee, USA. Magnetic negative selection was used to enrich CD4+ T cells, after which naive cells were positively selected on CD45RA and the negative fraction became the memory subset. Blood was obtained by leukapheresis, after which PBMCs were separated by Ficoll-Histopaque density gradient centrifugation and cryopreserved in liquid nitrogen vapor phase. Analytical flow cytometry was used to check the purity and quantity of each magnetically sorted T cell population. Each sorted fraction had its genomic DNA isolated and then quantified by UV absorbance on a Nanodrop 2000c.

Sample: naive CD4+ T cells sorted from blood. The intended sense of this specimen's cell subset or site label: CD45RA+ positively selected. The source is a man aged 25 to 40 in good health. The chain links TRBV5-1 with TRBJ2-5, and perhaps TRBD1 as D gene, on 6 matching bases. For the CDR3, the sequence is CASSLARTAQETQYF. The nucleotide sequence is TGCGCCAGCAGCTTGGCCCGGACAGCCCAAGAGACCCAGTACTTC.